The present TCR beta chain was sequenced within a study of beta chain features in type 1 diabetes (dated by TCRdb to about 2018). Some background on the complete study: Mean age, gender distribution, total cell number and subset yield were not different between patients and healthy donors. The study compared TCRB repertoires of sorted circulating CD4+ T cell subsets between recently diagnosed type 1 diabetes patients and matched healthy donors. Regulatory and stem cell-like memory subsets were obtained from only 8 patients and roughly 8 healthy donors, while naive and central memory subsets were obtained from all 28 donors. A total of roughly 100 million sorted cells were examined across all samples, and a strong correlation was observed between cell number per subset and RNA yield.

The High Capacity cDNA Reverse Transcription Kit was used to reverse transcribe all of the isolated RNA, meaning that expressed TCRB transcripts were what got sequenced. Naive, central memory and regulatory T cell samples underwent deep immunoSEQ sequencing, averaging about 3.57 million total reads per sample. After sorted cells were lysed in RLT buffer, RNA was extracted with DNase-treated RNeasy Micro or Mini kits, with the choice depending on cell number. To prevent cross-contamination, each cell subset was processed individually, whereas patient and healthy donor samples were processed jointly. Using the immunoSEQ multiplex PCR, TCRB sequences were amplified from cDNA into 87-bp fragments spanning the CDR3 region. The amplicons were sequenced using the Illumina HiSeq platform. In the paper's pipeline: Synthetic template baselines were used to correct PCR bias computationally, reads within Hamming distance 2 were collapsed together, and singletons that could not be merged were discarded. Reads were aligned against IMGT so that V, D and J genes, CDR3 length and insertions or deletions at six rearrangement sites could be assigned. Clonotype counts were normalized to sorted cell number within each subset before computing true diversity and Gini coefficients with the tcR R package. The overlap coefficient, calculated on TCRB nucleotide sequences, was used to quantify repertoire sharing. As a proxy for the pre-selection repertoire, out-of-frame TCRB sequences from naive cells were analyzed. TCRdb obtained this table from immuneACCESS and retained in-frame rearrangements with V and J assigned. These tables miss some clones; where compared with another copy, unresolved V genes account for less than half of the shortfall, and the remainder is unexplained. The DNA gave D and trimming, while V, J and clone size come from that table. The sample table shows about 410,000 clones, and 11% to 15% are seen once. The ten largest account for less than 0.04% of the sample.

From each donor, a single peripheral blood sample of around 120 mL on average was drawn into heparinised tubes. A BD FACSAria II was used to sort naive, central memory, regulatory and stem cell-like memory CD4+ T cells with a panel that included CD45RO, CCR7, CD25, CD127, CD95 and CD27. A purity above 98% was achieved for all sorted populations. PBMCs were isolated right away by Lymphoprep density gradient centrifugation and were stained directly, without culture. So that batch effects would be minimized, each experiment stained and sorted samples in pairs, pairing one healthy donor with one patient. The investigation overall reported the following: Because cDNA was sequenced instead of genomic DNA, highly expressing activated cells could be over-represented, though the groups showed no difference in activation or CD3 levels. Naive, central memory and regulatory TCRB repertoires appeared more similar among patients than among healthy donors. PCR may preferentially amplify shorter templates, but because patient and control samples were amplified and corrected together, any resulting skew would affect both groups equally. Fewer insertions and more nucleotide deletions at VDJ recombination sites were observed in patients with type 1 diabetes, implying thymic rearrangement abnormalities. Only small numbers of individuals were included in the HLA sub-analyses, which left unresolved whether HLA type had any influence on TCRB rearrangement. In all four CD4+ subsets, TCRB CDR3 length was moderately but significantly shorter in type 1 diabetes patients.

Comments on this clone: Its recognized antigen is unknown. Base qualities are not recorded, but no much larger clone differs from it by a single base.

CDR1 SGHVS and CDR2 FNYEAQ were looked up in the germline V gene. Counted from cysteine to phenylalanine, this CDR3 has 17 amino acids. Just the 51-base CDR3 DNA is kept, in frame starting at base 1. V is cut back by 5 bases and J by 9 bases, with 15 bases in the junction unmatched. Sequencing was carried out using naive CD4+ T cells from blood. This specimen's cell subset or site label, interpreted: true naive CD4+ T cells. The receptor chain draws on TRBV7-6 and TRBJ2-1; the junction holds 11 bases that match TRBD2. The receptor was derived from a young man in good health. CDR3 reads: CASSMGTSGLLGGEQFF. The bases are TGTGCCAGCAGCATGGGGACTAGCGGTCTCCTTGGCGGTGAGCAGTTCTTC. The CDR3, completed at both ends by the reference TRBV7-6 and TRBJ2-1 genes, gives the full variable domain GAGVSQSPRYKVTKRGQDVALRCDPISGHVSLYWYRQALGQGPEFLTYFNYEAQQDKSGLPNDRFSAERPEGSISTLTIQRTEQRDSAMYRCASSMGTSGLLGGEQFFGPGTRLTVL.